This is a list of T cell receptor beta chains from one sample in a study of OX40 agonist ivuxolimab in advanced cancers. Produced via immunoSEQ multiplex PCR; TCRdb's table is partial and in-frame only. This sample yields tens of thousands of clones, of which over 80% are seen a single time; around 1.8% belongs to the top ten. Sequences were derived from CD4+ or CD8+ T cells sorted from blood, sampled in a trial of the OX40 agonist ivuxolimab. The receptors derive from an adult with an advanced solid tumor such as melanoma, head and neck, liver or kidney cancer. CDR3s include the opening cysteine and the closing phenylalanine or tryptophan. Fields, in order: V gene, CDR3 protein.

V: TRBV6-1
CDR3: CASSEVGVNQPQHF

V: TRBV7-2
CDR3: CASSRFSPGTSGGTYEQYF

V: TRBV29-1
CDR3: CSVGGLQETQYF

V: TRBV2
CDR3: CASSSMNTGELFF

V: TRBV27
CDR3: CASSLRQRSTEAFF

V: TRBV19
CDR3: CASRPQGRSGYTF

V: TRBV6-1
CDR3: CASRWTRSSTDTQYF

V: TRBV28
CDR3: CASSFLRGEQPQHF

V: TRBV28
CDR3: CASSPRDPSGNTIYF

V: TRBV10-3
CDR3: CAISESGTRGETQYF

V: TRBV11-3
CDR3: CASSSLDRRGYGYTF

V: TRBV5-1
CDR3: CASSLYQGANTGELFF

V: TRBV10-1
CDR3: CASSESSGDRVSTDTQYF

V: TRBV10-3
CDR3: CAISGDSGSSYEQYF

V: TRBV30
CDR3: CAWSVGQVYNEQFF

V: TRBV6-1
CDR3: CASSETSRGRVAGELFF

V: TRBV6-6
CDR3: CASSSLTRVGYNEQFF

V: TRBV28
CDR3: CASTPYRDYGYTF

V: TRBV28
CDR3: CASSVPGAWTRMNTEAFF

V: TRBV18
CDR3: CASSQPGQGDYGYTF

V: TRBV7-6
CDR3: CASSFYSGGADTQYF

V: TRBV6-5
CDR3: CASKGGVAWETQYF

V: TRBV4-1
CDR3: CASSQLGLNNEKLFF

V: TRBV19
CDR3: CASSIEDRGLNQPQHF

V: TRBV19
CDR3: CATRVVGVNEQFF

V: TRBV5-4
CDR3: CASSLAGTDNYGYTF

V: TRBV30
CDR3: CAWSGTRANTGELFF

V: TRBV19
CDR3: CASSIYGVSLSQPQHF

V: TRBV10-3
CDR3: CAISEYGTGAYEQYF

V: TRBV7-3
CDR3: CASSLQGPGNTGELFF

V: TRBV4-1
CDR3: CASSPIGQGAFYYGYTF

V: TRBV19
CDR3: CASSIMVEGINNEQFF

V: TRBV7-2
CDR3: CASSPSGGGFTDTQYF

V: TRBV4-3
CDR3: CASSQGSRVNTEAFF

V: TRBV5-1
CDR3: CASSLAREGNEQFF

V: TRBV20-1
CDR3: CSPGGDTQYF

V: TRBV2
CDR3: CASSAGLDYGYTF

V: TRBV28
CDR3: CASSSEQLSEQYF

V: TRBV6-6
CDR3: CASSYENTEAFF

V: TRBV28
CDR3: CASSILTGELDEQYF

V: TRBV9
CDR3: CASTHNYGYTF

V: TRBV28
CDR3: CATTNGQGDQPQHF

V: TRBV5-1
CDR3: CASSLDIQETQYF

V: TRBV18
CDR3: CASSPSPGTGKDWTDTQYF

V: TRBV10-3
CDR3: CAINRDNTGELFF

V: TRBV21-1
CDR3: CASTSRRVGPFPEQFF